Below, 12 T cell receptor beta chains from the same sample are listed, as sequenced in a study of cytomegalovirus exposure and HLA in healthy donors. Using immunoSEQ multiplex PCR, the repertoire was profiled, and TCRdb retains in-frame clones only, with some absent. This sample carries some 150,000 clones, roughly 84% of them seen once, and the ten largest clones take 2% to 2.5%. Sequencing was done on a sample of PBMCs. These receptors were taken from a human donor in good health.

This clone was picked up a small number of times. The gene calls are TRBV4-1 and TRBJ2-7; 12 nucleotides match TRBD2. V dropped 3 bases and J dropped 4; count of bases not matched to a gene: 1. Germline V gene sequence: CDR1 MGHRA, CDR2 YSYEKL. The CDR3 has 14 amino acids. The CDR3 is CASSHGTSGYEQYF. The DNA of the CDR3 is TGCGCCAGCAGCCACGGGACTAGCGGGTACGAGCAGTACTTC.

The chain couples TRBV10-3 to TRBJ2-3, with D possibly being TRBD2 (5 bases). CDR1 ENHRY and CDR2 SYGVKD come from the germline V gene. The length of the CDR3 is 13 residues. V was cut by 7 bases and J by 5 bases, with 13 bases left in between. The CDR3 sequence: CAITAEEEDTQYF. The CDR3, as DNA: TGTGCCATCACGGCGGAGGAGGAAGATACGCAGTATTTT.

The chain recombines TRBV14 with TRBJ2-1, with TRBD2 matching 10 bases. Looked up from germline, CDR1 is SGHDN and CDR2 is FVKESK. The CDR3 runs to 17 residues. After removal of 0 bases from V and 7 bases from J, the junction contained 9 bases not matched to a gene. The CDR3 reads CASSQDFLAGVENEQFF. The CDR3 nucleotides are TGTGCCAGCAGCCAAGATTTCCTAGCGGGAGTGGAAAATGAGCAGTTCTTC. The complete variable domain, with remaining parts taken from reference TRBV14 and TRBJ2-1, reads EAGVTQFPSHSVIEKGQTVTLRCDPISGHDNLYWYRRVMGKEIKFLLHFVKESKQDESGMPNNRFLAERTGGTYSTLKVQPAELEDSGVYFCASSQDFLAGVENEQFFGPGTRLTVL.

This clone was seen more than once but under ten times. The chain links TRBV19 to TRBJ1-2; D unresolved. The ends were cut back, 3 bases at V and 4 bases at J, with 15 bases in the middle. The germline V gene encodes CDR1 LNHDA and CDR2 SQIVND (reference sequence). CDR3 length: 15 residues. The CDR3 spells CASSIEGIRAYGYTF. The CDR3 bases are TGTGCCAGTAGTATCGAGGGAATCCGAGCCTATGGCTACACCTTC.

The CDR3 loop is CASSLRQGQEAFF. In DNA form, the CDR3 reads TGTGCCAGCAGCTTAAGACAGGGGCAGGAAGCTTTCTTT. The chain couples TRBV7-8 to TRBJ1-1, with 8 bases identical to TRBD1. This CDR3 contains 13 residues. Trimming cost V 2 bases and J 8 bases; bases outside gene matches: 4. Germline V lookup: CDR1 SGHVS, CDR2 FQNEAQ.

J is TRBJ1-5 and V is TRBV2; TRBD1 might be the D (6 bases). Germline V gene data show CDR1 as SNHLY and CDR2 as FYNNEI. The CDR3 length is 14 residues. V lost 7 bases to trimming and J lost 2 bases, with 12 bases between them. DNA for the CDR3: TGTGCCAGCATATCAGGGGCCGGCAATCAGCCCCAGCATTTT. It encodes CASISGAGNQPQHF. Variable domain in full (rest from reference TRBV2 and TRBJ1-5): EPEVTQTPSHQVTQMGQEVILRCVPISNHLYFYWYRQILGQKVEFLVSFYNNEISEKSEIFDDQFSVERPDGSNFTLKIRSTKLEDSAMYFCASISGAGNQPQHFGDGTRLSIL.

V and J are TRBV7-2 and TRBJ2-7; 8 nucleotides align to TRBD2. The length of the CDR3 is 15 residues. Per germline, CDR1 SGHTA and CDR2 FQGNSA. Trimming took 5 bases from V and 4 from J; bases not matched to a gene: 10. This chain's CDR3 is CASSDPGRGGYEQYF. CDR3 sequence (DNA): TGTGCCAGCAGCGATCCCGGGAGGGGTGGATACGAGCAGTACTTC.

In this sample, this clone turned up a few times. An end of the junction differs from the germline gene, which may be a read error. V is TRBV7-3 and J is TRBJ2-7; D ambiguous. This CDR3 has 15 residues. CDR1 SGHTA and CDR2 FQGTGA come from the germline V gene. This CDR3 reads CASSLTQQNSYEQYF. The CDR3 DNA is TGTGCCAGCAGCCTAACACAACAGAATTCCTACGAGCAGTACTTC.

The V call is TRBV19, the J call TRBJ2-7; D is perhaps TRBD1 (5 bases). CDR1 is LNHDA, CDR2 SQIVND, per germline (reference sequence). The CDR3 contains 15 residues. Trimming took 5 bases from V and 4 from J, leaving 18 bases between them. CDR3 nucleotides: TGTGCCAGTAGTCCGAACGGGCAGGGCATGTACGAGCAGTACTTC. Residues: CASSPNGQGMYEQYF.

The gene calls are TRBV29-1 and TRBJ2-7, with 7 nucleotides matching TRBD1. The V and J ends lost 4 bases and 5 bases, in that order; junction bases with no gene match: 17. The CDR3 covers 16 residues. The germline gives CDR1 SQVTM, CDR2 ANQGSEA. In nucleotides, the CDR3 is TGCAGCGTTGTTTCGGGTAGAGGTAACAGGGGTAACGAGCAGTACTTC. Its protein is CSVVSGRGNRGNEQYF.

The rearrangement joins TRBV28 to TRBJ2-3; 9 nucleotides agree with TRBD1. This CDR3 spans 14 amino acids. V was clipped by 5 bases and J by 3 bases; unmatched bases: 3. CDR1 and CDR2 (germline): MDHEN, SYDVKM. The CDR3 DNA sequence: TGTGCCAGCAGTCGACAGGGGGTAACAGATACGCAGTATTTT. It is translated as CASSRQGVTDTQYF.

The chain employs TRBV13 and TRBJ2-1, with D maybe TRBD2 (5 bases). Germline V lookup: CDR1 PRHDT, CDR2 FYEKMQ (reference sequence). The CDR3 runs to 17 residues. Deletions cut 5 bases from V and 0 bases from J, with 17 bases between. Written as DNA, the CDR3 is TGTGCCAGCAGCCACCTTAAGGACTTAGCCTCCTACAATGAGCAGTTCTTC. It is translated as CASSHLKDLASYNEQFF.